This TCR beta chain was identified in a study of T cells in tuberculosis. The CDR3 loop spans 15 amino acids. Per germline, CDR1 MDHEN and CDR2 SYDVKM. V was pared by 7 bases and J by 5 bases, with 21 bases between. Produced via immunoSEQ multiplex PCR; TCRdb's table is partial and in-frame only. The sample records tens of thousands of clones, about 96% being singletons. Sample time point: new active TB diagnosis, blood taken before or within 7 days of starting treatment. The source was PBMCs, collected at tuberculosis diagnosis. This clonotype was obtained from an adult with tuberculosis. The genes are TRBV28 and TRBJ2-7; perhaps TRBD1 as D (6 bases). The CDR3, as DNA: TGTGCCAGCACCACACCAGGGGCCGGTTTCAACGAGCAGTACTTC. This gives the protein CASTTPGAGFNEQYF. The full variable domain, in which reference TRBV28 and TRBJ2-7 provide the parts outside the CDR3, is DVKVTQSSRYLVKRTGEKVFLECVQDMDHENMFWYRQDPGLGLRLIYFSYDVKMKEKGDIPEGYSVSREKKERFSLILESASTNQTSMYLCASTTPGAGFNEQYFGPGTRLTVT.